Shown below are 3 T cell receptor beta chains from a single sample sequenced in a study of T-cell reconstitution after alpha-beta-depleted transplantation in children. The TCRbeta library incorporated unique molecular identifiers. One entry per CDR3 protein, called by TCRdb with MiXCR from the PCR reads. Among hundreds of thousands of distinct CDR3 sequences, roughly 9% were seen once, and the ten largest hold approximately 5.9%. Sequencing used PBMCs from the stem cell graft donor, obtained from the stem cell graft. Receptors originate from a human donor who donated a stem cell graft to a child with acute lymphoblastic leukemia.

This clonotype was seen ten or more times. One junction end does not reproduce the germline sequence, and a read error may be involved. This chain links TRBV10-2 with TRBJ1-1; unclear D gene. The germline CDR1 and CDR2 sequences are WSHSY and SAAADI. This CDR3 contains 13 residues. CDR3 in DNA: TGCGCCAGCAGTGGTTCAGCGATCAGGATAGAAAGTTTT. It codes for CASSGSAIRIESF.

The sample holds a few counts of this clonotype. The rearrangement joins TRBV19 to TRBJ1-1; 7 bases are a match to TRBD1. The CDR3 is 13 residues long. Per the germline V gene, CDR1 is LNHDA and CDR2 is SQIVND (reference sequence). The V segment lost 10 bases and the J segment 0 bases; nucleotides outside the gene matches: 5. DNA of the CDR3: TGTGCCACCCAGGGACAGTTGAACACTGAAGCTTTCTTT. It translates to CATQGQLNTEAFF.

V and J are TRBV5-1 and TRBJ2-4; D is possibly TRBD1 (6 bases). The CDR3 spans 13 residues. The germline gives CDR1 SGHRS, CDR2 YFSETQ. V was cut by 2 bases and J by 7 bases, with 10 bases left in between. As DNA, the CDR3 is TGCGCCAGCAGCTTCAGGGGTGAGAACATTCAGTACTTC. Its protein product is CASSFRGENIQYF.